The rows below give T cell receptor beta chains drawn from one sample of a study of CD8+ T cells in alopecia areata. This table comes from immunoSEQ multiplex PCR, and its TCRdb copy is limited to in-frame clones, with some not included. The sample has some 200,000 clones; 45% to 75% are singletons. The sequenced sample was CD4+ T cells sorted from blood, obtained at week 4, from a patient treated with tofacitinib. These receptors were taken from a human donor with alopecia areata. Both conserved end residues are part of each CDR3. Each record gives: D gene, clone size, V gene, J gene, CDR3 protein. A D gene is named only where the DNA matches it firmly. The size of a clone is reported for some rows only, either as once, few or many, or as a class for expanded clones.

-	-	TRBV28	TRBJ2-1	CATGDNEQFF
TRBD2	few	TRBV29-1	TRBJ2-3	CSVEVAQPGLVTDTQYF
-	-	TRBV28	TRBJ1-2	CASSLLQGTTYGYTF
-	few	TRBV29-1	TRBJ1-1	CSVVRKNTEAFF
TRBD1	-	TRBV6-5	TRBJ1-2	CASSYSRQGDGYTF
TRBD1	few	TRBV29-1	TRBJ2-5	CSSARGQETQYF
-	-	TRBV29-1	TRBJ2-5	CSVEASRETQYF
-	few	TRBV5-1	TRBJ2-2	CASNLDRSTGELFF
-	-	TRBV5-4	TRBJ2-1	CASSLKLDLTYNEQFF
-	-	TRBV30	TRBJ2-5	CAWSRSGETQYF
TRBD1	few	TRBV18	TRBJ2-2	CASSPWDSSNTGELFF
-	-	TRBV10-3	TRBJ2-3	CAISVLGSTDTQYF
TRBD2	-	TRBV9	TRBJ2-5	CASSARLTGGQETQYF
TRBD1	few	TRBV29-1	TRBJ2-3	CSVSQGDGTDTQYF
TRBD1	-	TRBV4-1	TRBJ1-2	CASSQPDRENYGYTF
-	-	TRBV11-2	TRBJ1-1	CASSLHLDTEAFF
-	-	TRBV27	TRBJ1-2	CASSFTSSRYYGYTF
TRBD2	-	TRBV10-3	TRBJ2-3	CAIRISGGSGDTQYF
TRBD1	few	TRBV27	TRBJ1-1	CASSRDREHEAFF
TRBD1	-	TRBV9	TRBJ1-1	CASSVEPTGHTEAFF
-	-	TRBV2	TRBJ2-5	CAGRQSQETQYF
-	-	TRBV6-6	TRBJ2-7	CASSKARGAGSEQYF
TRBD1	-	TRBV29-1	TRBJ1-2	CSVDNRGTGSGYTF
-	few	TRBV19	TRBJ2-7	CASSAGPGRSYEQYF
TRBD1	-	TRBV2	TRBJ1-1	CASTRQGGNTEAFF
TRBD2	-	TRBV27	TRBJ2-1	CASSFRTGTSRNEQFF
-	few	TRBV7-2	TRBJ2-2	CASSPRNSGELFF
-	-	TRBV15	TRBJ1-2	CATSRDHSPPGIANYGYTF
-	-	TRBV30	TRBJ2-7	CAWSPRQGGPSEQYF
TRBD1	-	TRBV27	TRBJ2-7	CASSLTPWDSYEQYF
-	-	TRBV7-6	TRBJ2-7	CASSWGSEQYF
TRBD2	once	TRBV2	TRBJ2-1	CASRTSGGPSSYNEQFF
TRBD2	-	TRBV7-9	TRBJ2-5	CASSRSGQETQYF
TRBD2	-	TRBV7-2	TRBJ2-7	CASSPGGKKQYF
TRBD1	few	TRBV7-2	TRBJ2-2	CASSSTGLVGELFF
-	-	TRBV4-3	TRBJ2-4	CASSHRQGLAKNIQYF
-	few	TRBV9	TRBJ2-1	CASSVGGVPRDLSYNEQFF
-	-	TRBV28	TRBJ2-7	CASSLNRPYEQYF
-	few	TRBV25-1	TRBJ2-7	CASSLSGAGEQYF
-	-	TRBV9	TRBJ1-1	CASSSRPTDSAEAFF
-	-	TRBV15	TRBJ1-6	CATSKQGISPLHF
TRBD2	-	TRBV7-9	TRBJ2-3	CASSLGLAGEYF
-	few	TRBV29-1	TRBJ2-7	CSVGGGNRYEQYF
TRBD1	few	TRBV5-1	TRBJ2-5	CASIKGATGTGSYQETQYF
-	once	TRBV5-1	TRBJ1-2	CASSNDRRGYGYTF